What follows are 9 T cell receptor beta chains derived from one specimen sequenced in a study of blood T cell repertoires in COVID-19. The protocol was immunoSEQ multiplex PCR, while the TCRdb copy is restricted to in-frame clones and leaves out a portion. This sample carries some 140,000 clones, about 81% of them seen once, and the ten largest clones take 2% to 3%. Specimen: PBMCs or T cells enriched from blood (not recorded which). The source of these receptors is a man aged 35-49 years with acute COVID-19.

The chain couples TRBV6-1 to TRBJ1-1; 7 nucleotides agree with TRBD1. The CDR3 runs to 11 residues. The V gene end was trimmed by 2 bases and the J gene end by 10 bases; junction bases not matched to a gene: 1. Germline CDR1 reads MNHNS; CDR2 reads SASEGT. CDR3 DNA: TGTGCCAGCAGTGAATACAGGGGAGCTTTCTTT. This sequence encodes CASSEYRGAFF.

This clone showed up just once. V and J are TRBV7-3 and TRBJ2-7, with D perhaps matching TRBD2 (5 bases). The CDR3 is 13 amino acids. V was pared by 0 bases and J by 3 bases, with 6 bases between. The germline CDR1 and CDR2 sequences are SGHTA and FQGTGA. The CDR3 DNA reads TGTGCCAGCAGCTTAACTCGGGGCTACGAGCAGTACTTC. This encodes CASSLTRGYEQYF. The complete variable domain, with remaining parts taken from reference TRBV7-3 and TRBJ2-7, reads GAGVSQTPSNKVTEKGKYVELRCDPISGHTALYWYRQSLGQGPEFLIYFQGTGAADDSGLPNDRFFAVRPEGSVSTLKIQRTERGDSAVYLCASSLTRGYEQYFGPGTRLTVT.

This clone was seen only once. This rearrangement joins TRBV19 to TRBJ2-7; tentatively, D is TRBD1 (5 bases). The CDR3 contains 13 residues. The V end lost 0 bases, the J end lost 7 bases, and 10 bases lay between the germline ends. CDR1 and CDR2 from the germline V gene are LNHDA and SQIVND (reference sequence). CDR3 amino acids: CASSIDKGREQYF. CDR3 coding DNA: TGTGCCAGTAGTATAGATAAGGGGCGGGAGCAGTACTTC. The complete variable domain, with remaining parts taken from reference TRBV19 and TRBJ2-7, reads DGGITQSPKYLFRKEGQNVTLSCEQNLNHDAMYWYRQDPGQGLRLIYYSQIVNDFQKGDIAEGYSVSREKKESFPLTVTSAQKNPTAFYLCASSIDKGREQYFGPGTRLTVT.

The V call is TRBV30, the J call TRBJ1-1, with D possibly TRBD1 on 6 matching bases. Germline CDR1 GTSNPN, CDR2 SVGIG (reference sequence). V lost 6 bases to trimming and J lost 2 bases, with 16 bases between them. The CDR3 has 14 residues. In DNA, the CDR3 is TGTGCCTGTTCCTCCGGGACAAGAAACACTGAAGCTTTCTTT. Amino acid sequence: CACSSGTRNTEAFF.

The V gene is TRBV24-1, the J gene TRBJ1-5; weak D call: TRBD1 (5 bases). Trimming stripped 9 bases from V and 4 bases from J, with 12 bases between. The germline V gene has CDR1 KGHDR and CDR2 SFDVKD. This CDR3 is built from 13 residues. CDR3: CATGGEGNQPQHF. As DNA, the CDR3 is TGTGCCACCGGGGGGGAGGGGAATCAGCCCCAGCATTTT.

This rearrangement joins TRBV5-1 to TRBJ1-1, with D maybe TRBD1 (6 bases). The CDR3 has 15 residues. Trimming left V 4 bases short and J 1 base short, with 14 bases between. Germline-derived CDR1 and CDR2 are SGHRS and YFSETQ. This chain's CDR3 is CASSDSTGANTEAFF. In nucleotides, the CDR3 is TGCGCCAGCAGCGATTCGACAGGCGCGAACACTGAAGCTTTCTTT.

The chain links TRBV27 to TRBJ1-1; D possibly corresponds to TRBD1 (6 bases). Germline V gene sequence: CDR1 MNHEY, CDR2 SMNVEV (reference sequence). V lost 5 bases to trimming and J lost 10 bases, with 26 bases between them. The CDR3 runs 16 residues. The CDR3 DNA reads as TGTGCCAGCAGTCCTGCTGGACAGTCAAGGGCCGTTGGAGCTTTCTTT. It specifies CASSPAGQSRAVGAFF.

The rearrangement links TRBV7-9 to TRBJ1-1; 8 bases align to TRBD1. This CDR3 contains 14 residues. Germline V CDR1 and CDR2: SEHNR, FQNEAQ (reference sequence). The V and J ends lost 4 bases and 4 bases, in that order; junction bases with no gene match: 5. The CDR3 is CASSWGQDGTEAFF. The CDR3 DNA is TGTGCCAGCAGCTGGGGACAGGATGGCACTGAAGCTTTCTTT.

This clone was observed a handful of times. The genes are TRBV7-9 and TRBJ1-5; 7 bases map to TRBD1. Germline-derived CDR1 and CDR2 are SEHNR and FQNEAQ (reference sequence). The CDR3 length is 15 residues. Trimming removed 5 bases from V and 3 bases from J; junction bases left unmatched: 7. CDR3 amino acids: CASSLGQVPNQPQHF. The CDR3, as DNA: TGTGCCAGCAGCCTAGGACAGGTCCCCAATCAGCCCCAGCATTTT.